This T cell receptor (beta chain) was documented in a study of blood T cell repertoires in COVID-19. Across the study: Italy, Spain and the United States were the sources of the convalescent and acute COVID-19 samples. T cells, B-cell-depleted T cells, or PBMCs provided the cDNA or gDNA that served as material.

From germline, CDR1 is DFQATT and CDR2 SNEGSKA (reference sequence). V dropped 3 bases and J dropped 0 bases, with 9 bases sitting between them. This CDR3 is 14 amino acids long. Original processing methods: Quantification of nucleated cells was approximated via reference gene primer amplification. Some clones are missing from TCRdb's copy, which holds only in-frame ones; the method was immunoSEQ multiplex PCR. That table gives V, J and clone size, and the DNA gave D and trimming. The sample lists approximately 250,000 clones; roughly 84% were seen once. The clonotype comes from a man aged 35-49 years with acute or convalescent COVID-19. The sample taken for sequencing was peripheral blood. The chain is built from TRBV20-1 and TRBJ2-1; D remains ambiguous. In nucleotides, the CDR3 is TGCAGTGCTAGTGAGGAGACCTCCTACAATGAGCAGTTCTTC. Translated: CSASEETSYNEQFF.